A few counts support the clone carrying this T cell receptor beta chain. The sample comes from a study of identical twins. Germline V lookup: CDR1 SGHDT, CDR2 YYEEEE. This CDR3 contains 14 residues. V shed 5 bases and J 6 bases; nucleotides not matched to a gene: 5. TCRdb reprocessed the 5' RACE reads with MiXCR, giving one entry per CDR3 protein. The sample records approximately 700,000 distinct CDR3 sequences, over 15% being singletons. These sequences were also reported in another study, on T cells expressing NK-cell markers. From that paper: In sorted CD3+CD56+NKG2C+, CD3+CD56+NKG2C- and CD3+CD56-NKG2C+ T cells, TCR beta repertoires were obtained.

The chain couples TRBV5-6 to TRBJ1-6; 7 bases fit TRBD1. Specimen: PBMCs. The sequence was collected from a woman aged 18-35 years in good health. The CDR3 nucleotides read TGTGCCAGCAGTAGGGGACAGCGTAATTCACCCCTCCACTTT. Residues: CASSRGQRNSPLHF.